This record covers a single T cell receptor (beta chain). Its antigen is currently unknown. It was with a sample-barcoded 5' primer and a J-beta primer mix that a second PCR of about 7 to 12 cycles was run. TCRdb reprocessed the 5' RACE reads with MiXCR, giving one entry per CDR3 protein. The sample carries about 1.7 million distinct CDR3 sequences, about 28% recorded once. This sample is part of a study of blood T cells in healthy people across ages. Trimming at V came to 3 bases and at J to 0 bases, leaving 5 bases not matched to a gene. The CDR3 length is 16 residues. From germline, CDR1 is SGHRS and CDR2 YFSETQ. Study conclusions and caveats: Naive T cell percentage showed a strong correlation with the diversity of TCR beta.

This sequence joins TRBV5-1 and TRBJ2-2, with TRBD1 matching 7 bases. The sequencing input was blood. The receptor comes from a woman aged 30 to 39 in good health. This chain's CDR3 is CASSSGQRSNTGELFF. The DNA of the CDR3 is TGCGCCAGCAGCTCGGGACAGCGGTCGAACACCGGGGAGCTGTTTTTT.